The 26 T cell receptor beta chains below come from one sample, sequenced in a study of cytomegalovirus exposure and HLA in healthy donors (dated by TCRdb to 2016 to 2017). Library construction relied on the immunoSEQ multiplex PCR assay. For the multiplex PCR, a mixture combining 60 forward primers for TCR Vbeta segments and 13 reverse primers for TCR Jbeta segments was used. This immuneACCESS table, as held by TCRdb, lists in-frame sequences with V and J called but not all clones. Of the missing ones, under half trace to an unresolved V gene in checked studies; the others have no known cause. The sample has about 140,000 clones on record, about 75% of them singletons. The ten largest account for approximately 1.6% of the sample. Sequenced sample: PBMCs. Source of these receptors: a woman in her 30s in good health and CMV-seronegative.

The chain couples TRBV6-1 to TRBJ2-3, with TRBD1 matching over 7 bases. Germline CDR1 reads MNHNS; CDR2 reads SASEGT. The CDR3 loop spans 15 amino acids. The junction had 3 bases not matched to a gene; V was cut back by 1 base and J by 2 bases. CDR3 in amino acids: CASSEGQGDTDTQYF. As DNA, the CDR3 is TGTGCCAGCAGTGAAGGGCAGGGGGACACAGATACGCAGTATTTT.

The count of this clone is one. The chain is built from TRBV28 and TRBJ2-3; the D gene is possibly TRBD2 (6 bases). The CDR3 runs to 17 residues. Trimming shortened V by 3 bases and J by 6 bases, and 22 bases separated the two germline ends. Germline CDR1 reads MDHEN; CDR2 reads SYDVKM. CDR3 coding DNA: TGTGCCAGCAGTTTTTGGGCGGAGGGCCCCACACGGGATACGCAGTATTTT. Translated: CASSFWAEGPTRDTQYF.

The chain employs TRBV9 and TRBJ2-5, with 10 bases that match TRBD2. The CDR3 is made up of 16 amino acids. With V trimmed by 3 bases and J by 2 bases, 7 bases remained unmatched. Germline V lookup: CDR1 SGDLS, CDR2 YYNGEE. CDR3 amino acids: CASSENLAGGQETQYF. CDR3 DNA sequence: TGTGCCAGCAGCGAAAATTTAGCGGGGGGACAAGAGACCCAGTACTTC.

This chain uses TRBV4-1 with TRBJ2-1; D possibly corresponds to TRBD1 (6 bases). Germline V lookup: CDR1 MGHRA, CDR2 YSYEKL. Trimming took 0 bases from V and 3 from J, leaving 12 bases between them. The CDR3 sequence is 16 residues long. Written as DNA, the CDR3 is TGCGCCAGCAGCCAAGACTCCGGGACACTCTACAATGAGCAGTTCTTC. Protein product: CASSQDSGTLYNEQFF.

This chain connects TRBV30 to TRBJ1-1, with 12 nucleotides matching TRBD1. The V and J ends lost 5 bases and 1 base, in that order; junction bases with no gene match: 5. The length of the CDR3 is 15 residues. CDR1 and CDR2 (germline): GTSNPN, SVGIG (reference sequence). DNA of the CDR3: TGTGCCTGGGGGACAGGGGGCGCGGGGAACACTGAAGCTTTCTTT. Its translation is CAWGTGGAGNTEAFF.

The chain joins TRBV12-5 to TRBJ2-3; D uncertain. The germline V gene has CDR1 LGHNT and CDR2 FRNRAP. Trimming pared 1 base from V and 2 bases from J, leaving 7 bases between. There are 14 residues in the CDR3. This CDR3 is CASGLGQNTDTQYF. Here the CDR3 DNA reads TGTGCTAGTGGTTTGGGACAAAACACAGATACGCAGTATTTT. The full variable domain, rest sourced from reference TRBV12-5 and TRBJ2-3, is DARVTQTPRHKVTEMGQEVTMRCQPILGHNTVFWYRQTMMQGLELLAYFRNRAPLDDSGMPKDRFSAEMPDATLATLKIQPSEPRDSAVYFCASGLGQNTDTQYFGPGTRLTVL.

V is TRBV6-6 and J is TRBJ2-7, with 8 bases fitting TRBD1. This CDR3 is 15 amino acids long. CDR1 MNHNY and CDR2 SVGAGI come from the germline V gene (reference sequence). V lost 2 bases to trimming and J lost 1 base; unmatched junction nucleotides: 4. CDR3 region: CASSYVQGASYEQYF. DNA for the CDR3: TGTGCCAGCAGTTACGTCCAGGGGGCTTCCTACGAGCAGTACTTC.

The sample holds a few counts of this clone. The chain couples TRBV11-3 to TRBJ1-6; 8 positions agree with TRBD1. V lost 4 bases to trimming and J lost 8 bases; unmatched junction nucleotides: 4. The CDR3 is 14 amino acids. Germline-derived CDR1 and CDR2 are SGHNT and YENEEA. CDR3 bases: TGTGCCAGCAGCTCGCAGGGGGCTGATTCACCCCTCCACTTT. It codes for CASSSQGADSPLHF.

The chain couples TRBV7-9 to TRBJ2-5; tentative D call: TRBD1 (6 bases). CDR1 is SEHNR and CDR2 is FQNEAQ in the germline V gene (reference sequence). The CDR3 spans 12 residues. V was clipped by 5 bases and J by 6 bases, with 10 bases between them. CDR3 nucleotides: TGTGCCAGCAGCAAAGGGGGAAAGACCCAGTACTTC. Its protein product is CASSKGGKTQYF.

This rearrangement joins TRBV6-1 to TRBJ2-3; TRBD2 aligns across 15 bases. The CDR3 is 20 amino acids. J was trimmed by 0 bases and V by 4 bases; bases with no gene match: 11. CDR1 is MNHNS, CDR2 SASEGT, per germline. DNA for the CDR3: TGTGCCAGCAGTGCAGGACTAGCGGGGGGGCGATTGGTTAGCACAGATACGCAGTATTTT. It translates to CASSAGLAGGRLVSTDTQYF.

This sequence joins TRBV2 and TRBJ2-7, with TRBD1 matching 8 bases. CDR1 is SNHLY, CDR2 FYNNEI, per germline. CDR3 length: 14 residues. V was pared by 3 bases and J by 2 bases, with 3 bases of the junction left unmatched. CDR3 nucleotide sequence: TGTGCCAGCAGTGAGGGACAGGCCCCCTACGAGCAGTACTTC. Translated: CASSEGQAPYEQYF.

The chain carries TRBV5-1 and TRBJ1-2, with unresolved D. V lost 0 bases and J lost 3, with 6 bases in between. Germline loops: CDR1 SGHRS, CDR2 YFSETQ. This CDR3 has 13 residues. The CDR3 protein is CASSLGFDYGYTF. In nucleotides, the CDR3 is TGCGCCAGCAGCTTGGGTTTCGACTATGGCTACACCTTC.

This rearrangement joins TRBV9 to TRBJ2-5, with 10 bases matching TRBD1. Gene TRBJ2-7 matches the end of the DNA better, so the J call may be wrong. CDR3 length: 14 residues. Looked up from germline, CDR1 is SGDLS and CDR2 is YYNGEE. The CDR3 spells CASSPTGGSHEQYF. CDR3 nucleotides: TGTGCCAGCAGCCCGACAGGGGGCAGCCACGAGCAGTACTTC.

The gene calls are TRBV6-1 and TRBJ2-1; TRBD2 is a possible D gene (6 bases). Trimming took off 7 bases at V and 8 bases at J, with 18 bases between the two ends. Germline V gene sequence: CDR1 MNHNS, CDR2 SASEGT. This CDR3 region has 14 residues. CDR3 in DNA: TGTGCCAGCATGAGGGACTGGGGGTCGGATGAGCAGTTCTTC. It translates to CASMRDWGSDEQFF.

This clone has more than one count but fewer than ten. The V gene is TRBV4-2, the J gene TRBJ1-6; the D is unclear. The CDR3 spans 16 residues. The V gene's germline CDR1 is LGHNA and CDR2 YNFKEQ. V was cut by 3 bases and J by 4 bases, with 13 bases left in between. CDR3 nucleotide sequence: TGTGCCAGCAGCCACGACTCGGCCAGTTATAATTCACCCCTCCACTTT. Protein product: CASSHDSASYNSPLHF.

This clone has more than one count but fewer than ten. The CDR3 protein is CASSYSWQGAHEQYF. The CDR3 region has the DNA TGTGCCAGCAGTTACTCCTGGCAGGGTGCCCACGAGCAGTACTTC. V gene TRBV6-5 combines with J gene TRBJ2-7; the D gene is possibly TRBD1 (5 bases). Trimming removed 0 bases at V and 5 bases at J, with 14 bases between. Germline CDR1 and CDR2: MNHEY and SVGAGI. This CDR3 is 15 amino acids long.

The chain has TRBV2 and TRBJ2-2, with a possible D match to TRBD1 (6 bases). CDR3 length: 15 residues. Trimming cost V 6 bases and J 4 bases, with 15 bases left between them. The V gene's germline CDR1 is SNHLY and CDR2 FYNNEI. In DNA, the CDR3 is TGTGCCAGCAGCAAAACAGGGTTAGGCACCGGGGAGCTGTTTTTT. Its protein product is CASSKTGLGTGELFF. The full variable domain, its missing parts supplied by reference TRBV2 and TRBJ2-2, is EPEVTQTPSHQVTQMGQEVILRCVPISNHLYFYWYRQILGQKVEFLVSFYNNEISEKSEIFDDQFSVERPDGSNFTLKIRSTKLEDSAMYFCASSKTGLGTGELFFGEGSRLTVL.

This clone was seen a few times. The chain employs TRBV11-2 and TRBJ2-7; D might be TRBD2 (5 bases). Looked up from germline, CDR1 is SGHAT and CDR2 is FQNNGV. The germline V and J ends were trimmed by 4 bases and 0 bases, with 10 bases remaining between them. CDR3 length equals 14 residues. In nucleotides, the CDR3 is TGTGCCAGCAGCTGGGCCGGGGTCTCCTACGAGCAGTACTTC. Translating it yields CASSWAGVSYEQYF. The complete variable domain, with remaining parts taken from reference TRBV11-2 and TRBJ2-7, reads EAGVAQSPRYKIIEKRQSVAFWCNPISGHATLYWYQQILGQGPKLLIQFQNNGVVDDSQLPKDRFSAERLKGVDSTLKIQPAKLEDSAVYLCASSWAGVSYEQYFGPGTRLTVT.

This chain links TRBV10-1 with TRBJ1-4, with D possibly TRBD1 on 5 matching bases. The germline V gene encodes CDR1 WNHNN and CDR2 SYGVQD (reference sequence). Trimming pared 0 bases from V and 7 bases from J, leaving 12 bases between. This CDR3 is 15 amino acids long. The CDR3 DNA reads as TGCGCCAGCAGTGAGTCTCAGGGCCAAGGTGAAAAACTGTTTTTT. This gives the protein CASSESQGQGEKLFF.

In DNA form, the CDR3 reads TGCAGTGCTCGAAATGAGTTGCAGTACTTC. It encodes CSARNELQYF. The V call is TRBV20-1, the J call TRBJ2-7; D remains unclear. Trimming cost V 5 bases and J 9 bases, with 11 bases left between them. Germline lookup yields CDR1 DFQATT and CDR2 SNEGSKA (reference sequence). This CDR3 comprises 10 residues.

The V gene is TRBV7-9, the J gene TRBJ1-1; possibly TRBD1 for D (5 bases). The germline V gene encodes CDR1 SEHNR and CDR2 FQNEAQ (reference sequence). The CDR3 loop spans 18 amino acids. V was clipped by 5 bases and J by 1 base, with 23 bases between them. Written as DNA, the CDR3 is TGTGCCAGCAGCCGGGCGTTCGAACAGGCTATAGGGAACACTGAAGCTTTCTTT. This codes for CASSRAFEQAIGNTEAFF.

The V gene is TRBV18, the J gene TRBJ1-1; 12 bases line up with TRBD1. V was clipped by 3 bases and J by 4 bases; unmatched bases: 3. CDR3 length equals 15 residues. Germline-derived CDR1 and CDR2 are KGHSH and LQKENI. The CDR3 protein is CASSPGTGGSTEAFF. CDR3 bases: TGTGCCAGCTCACCTGGGACAGGGGGCTCCACTGAAGCTTTCTTT.

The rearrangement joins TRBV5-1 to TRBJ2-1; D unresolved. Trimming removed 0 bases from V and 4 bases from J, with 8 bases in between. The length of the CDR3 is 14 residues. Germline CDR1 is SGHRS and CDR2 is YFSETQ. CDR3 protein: CASSLVARYNEQFF. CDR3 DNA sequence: TGCGCCAGCAGCTTGGTCGCCAGATACAATGAGCAGTTCTTC.

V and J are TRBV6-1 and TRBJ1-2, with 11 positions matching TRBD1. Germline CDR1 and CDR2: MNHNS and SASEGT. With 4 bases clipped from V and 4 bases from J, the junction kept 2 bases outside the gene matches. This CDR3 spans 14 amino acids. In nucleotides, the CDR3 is TGTGCCAGCAGTGCCGGGACAGGGGGCTATGGCTACACCTTC. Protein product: CASSAGTGGYGYTF.

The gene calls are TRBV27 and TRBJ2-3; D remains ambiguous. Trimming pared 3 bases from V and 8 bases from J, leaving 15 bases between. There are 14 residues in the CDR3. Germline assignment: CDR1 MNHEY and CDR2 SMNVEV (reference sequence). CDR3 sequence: CASSFGQAPATQYF. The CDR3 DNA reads TGTGCCAGCAGTTTCGGTCAGGCCCCTGCTACGCAGTATTTT.

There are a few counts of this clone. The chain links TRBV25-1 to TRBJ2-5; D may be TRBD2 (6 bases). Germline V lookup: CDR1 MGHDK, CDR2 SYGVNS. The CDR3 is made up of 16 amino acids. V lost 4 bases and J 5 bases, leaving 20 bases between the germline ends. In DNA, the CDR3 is TGTGCCAGCAGTGGCGGGACTCCGAATCCGGGCGAGACCCAGTACTTC. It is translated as CASSGGTPNPGETQYF.